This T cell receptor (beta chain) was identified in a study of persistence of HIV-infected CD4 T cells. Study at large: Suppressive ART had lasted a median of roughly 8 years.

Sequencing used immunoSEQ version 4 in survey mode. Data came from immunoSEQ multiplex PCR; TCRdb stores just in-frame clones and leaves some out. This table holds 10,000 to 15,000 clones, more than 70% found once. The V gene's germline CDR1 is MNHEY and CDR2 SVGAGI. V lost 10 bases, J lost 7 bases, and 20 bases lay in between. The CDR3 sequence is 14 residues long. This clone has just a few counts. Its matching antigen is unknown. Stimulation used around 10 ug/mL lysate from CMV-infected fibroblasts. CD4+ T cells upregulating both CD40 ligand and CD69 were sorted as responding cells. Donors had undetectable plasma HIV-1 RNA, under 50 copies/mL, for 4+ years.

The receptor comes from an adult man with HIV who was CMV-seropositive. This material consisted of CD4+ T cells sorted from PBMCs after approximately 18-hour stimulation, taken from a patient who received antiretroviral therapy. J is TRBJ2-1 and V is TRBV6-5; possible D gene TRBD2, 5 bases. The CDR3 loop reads CATGGLSRRNEQFF. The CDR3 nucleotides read TGTGCCACCGGTGGTCTATCGAGGAGGAATGAGCAGTTCTTC.